Shown below are 21 T cell receptor beta chains from a single sample sequenced in a study of Graves' ophthalmopathy and Graves' hyperthyroidism. Amplification of TCR beta CDR3 regions used RNA transcripts. Amplification began with first-round RT-PCR using HTBI primers, then second-round multiplex PCR was performed. TCRdb re-called the multiplex PCR reads through MiXCR, storing one row per CDR3 protein. The table lists 400,000 to 450,000 distinct CDR3 sequences, more than 20% of them singletons, with under 3.5% in the top ten. Sample: peripheral blood. The receptors originated from a young woman with stable Graves' hyperthyroidism.

The table lists this clonotype with many counts. This CDR3 reads CSARLRGSVGRNQPQHF. As DNA, the CDR3 is TGCAGTGCTAGACTTCGGGGCTCTGTGGGTCGCAATCAGCCCCAGCATTTT. This chain connects TRBV20-1 to TRBJ1-5; possibly TRBD1 for D (5 bases). Germline values: CDR1 DFQATT, CDR2 SNEGSKA (reference sequence). V lost 2 bases and J lost 2, with 19 bases in between. The CDR3 contains 17 residues.

This clonotype showed up many times. The CDR3 nucleotides read TGTGCCAGCAGCTTATTCAAGGGGAGGAAGGTTGAAGCTTTCTTT. Translation gives CASSLFKGRKVEAFF. This chain connects TRBV7-9 to TRBJ1-1, with D possibly matching TRBD1 (5 bases). CDR1 is SEHNR and CDR2 is FQNEAQ in the germline V gene (reference sequence). Between the trimmed V and J ends, which lost 2 bases and 7 bases, there was a span of 17 bases. CDR3 length equals 15 residues.

This clonotype has a count of ten or more. The chain has TRBV7-8 and TRBJ2-3, with unresolved D. Looked up from germline, CDR1 is SGHVS and CDR2 is FQNEAQ. Trimming shortened V by 5 bases and J by 0 bases, and 6 bases separated the two germline ends. CDR3 length equals 13 residues. Here the CDR3 reads CASSMPSTDTQYF. DNA of the CDR3: TGTGCCAGCAGCATGCCAAGCACAGATACGCAGTATTTT.

There are many counts of this clonotype. V usage is TRBV5-1 and J usage is TRBJ2-4; 7 bases map to TRBD2. This CDR3 contains 14 residues. The trim removed 4 bases at V and 7 bases at J, leaving 8 bases unmatched. Per germline, CDR1 SGHRS and CDR2 YFSETQ. Written as DNA, the CDR3 is TGCGCCAGCAGCCCCATTCAGGGAGGGAACATTCAGTACTTC. Encoded protein: CASSPIQGGNIQYF.

Many counts were recorded for this clonotype. The chain uses TRBV7-2 and TRBJ1-1, with D possibly being TRBD1 (5 bases). V was cut by 4 bases and J by 5 bases, with 14 bases left in between. CDR1 and CDR2 (germline): SGHTA, FQGNSA. CDR3 length: 14 residues. The CDR3 coding sequence is TGTGCCAGCAGCTCCCGTTGGGGGGGTACTGAAGCTTTCTTT. Translated, it gives CASSSRWGGTEAFF.

This clonotype was observed many times. This chain uses TRBV11-1 with TRBJ2-7, with 9 bases that match TRBD2. CDR1 is SGHAT, CDR2 FQDESV, per germline (reference sequence). The CDR3 consists of 18 residues. V lost 5 bases, J lost 0 bases, and 14 bases stayed unmatched. In DNA form, the CDR3 reads TGTGCCAGCAGCCCAGGAATAGCGGGGGTTAGGAGCTCCTACGAGCAGTACTTC. This codes for CASSPGIAGVRSSYEQYF.

This clonotype was found many times. In DNA, the CDR3 is TGTGCCAGCAGTATTACTTTGACGGCGAACACTGAAGCTTTCTTT. Its protein is CASSITLTANTEAFF. The chain combines TRBV27 with TRBJ1-1, with unresolved D. CDR3 length equals 15 residues. The V gene's germline CDR1 is MNHEY and CDR2 SMNVEV (reference sequence). Trimming shortened V by 5 bases and J by 1 base, and 14 bases separated the two germline ends.

The chain has TRBV12-3 or TRBV12-4 and TRBJ1-1; TRBD1 agrees at 9 bases. Trimming removed 4 bases from V and 1 base from J; junction bases left unmatched: 4. CDR3 length equals 15 residues. CDR3 in amino acids: CASSSRQGENTEAFF. The DNA of the CDR3 is TGTGCCAGCAGTTCCAGACAGGGGGAGAACACTGAAGCTTTCTTT.

This clonotype was counted ten times or more. The chain is built from TRBV10-3 and TRBJ1-5; no clear D. The CDR3 consists of 13 residues. V was shortened by 7 bases and J by 2 bases, with 9 bases between the two germline ends. Germline assignment: CDR1 ENHRY and CDR2 SYGVKD. Written as DNA, the CDR3 is TGTGCCATCACCCCCGGCCGCAATCAGCCCCAGCATTTT. Its protein product is CAITPGRNQPQHF.

Ten or more counts support this clonotype. The rearrangement joins TRBV28 to TRBJ2-5, with D perhaps matching TRBD1 (6 bases). Germline V gene data show CDR1 as MDHEN and CDR2 as SYDVKM. The CDR3 runs to 12 residues. The ends were cut back, 8 bases at V and 8 bases at J, with 15 bases in the middle. As DNA, the CDR3 is TGTGCCAGCGACGAACAGGGTATAACCCAGTACTTC. Translating gives CASDEQGITQYF.

This clonotype appeared a few times. V and J are TRBV12-3 or TRBV12-4 and TRBJ1-5; D perhaps matches TRBD1 (5 bases). The CDR3 contains 15 residues. Trimming removed 5 bases from V and 5 bases from J, with 16 bases in between. CDR3 DNA sequence: TGTGCCAGCAGTCTTGTACGTAGGGGACATCAGCCCCAGCATTTT. Translation: CASSLVRRGHQPQHF.

This clonotype has at least ten counts. Its ends do not fully match the called genes, so a read error is possible. The genes are TRBV6-1 and TRBJ2-7; the D gene is possibly TRBD1 (6 bases). Looked up from germline, CDR1 is MNHNS and CDR2 is SASEGT. CDR3 size: 15 residues. The CDR3 region has the DNA TGTACCAGCAGTGAAGGAGAGGGGGAAGGCTACGAGCAGTACTTC. Protein: CTSSEGEGEGYEQYF.

The CDR3 DNA is TGTGCCAGCGGAGTCATCGGGGACAACACTGAAGCTTTCTTT. This sequence encodes CASGVIGDNTEAFF. The chain recombines TRBV28 with TRBJ1-1; tentatively, D is TRBD1 (5 bases). The CDR3 is 14 amino acids. Per the germline V gene, CDR1 is MDHEN and CDR2 is SYDVKM. Trimming took 8 bases from V and 2 from J, leaving 15 bases between them.

This clonotype showed up many times. A clone one base away is much larger, so this may be a read error. The rearrangement joins TRBV2 to TRBJ2-5, with 8 positions matching TRBD2. Germline V gives CDR1 SNHLY, CDR2 FYNNEI. This CDR3 has 14 amino acids. The CDR3 spells CASSEEAGAPTKYF. The CDR3, as DNA: TGTGCCAGCAGCGAAGAAGCGGGAGCTCCGACCAAGTACTTC.

This clonotype was detected many times. The rearrangement uses TRBV27 and TRBJ1-1; 7 bases are a match to TRBD1. Germline trimming cut 4 bases from V and 7 bases from J; bases unmatched to any gene: 9. The CDR3 has 14 residues. Per the germline V gene, CDR1 is MNHEY and CDR2 is SMNVEV (reference sequence). The CDR3 here is CASSSGQVLGEAFF. The CDR3 coding sequence is TGTGCCAGCAGTTCCGGACAGGTTTTGGGTGAAGCTTTCTTT.

This clonotype has a count of ten or more. This sequence joins TRBV10-3 and TRBJ2-5; D not certain. The germline gives CDR1 ENHRY, CDR2 SYGVKD. This CDR3 has 13 residues. Deletions cut 3 bases from V and 0 bases from J, with 5 bases between. The CDR3 is CAISERYQETQYF. The CDR3 bases are TGTGCCATCAGTGAAAGGTACCAAGAGACCCAGTACTTC.

This clonotype has at least ten counts. The CDR3: CATSRPAGVTGELFF. The DNA of the CDR3 is TGTGCCACCAGCCGACCAGCGGGGGTCACCGGGGAGCTGTTTTTT. The V and J genes are TRBV15 and TRBJ2-2, with TRBD2 matching 8 bases. J was trimmed by 4 bases and V by 5 bases; bases with no gene match: 6. The germline V gene has CDR1 LNHNV and CDR2 YYDKDF (reference sequence). The CDR3 loop spans 15 amino acids.

This clonotype occurred many times. This sequence joins TRBV7-6 and TRBJ1-2; D may be TRBD1 (5 bases). Germline CDR1 is SGHVS and CDR2 is FNYEAQ. The CDR3 covers 12 residues. The germline V and J ends were trimmed by 2 bases and 7 bases, with 8 bases remaining between them. CDR3 nucleotide sequence: TGTGCCAGCAGCTTAAGGGGCCGTGGCTACACCTTC. It specifies CASSLRGRGYTF.

The gene calls are TRBV29-1 and TRBJ2-7, with TRBD2 matching 14 bases. The V and J ends lost 7 bases and 8 bases, in that order; junction bases with no gene match: 10. This CDR3 has 14 residues. CDR1 SQVTM and CDR2 ANQGSEA come from the germline V gene. The CDR3 is CSARGLAGGLKQYF. Here the CDR3 DNA reads TGCAGCGCGAGAGGACTAGCGGGGGGTCTTAAGCAGTACTTC.

On this clonotype itself: Given the absence of the conserved phenylalanine or tryptophan at the CDR3 end, a read error is likely. This rearrangement joins TRBV6-1 to TRBJ2-2, with unresolved D. The CDR3 is 14 residues long. Per germline, CDR1 MNHNS and CDR2 SASEGT. Deletions cut 4 bases from V and 1 base from J, with 7 bases between. CDR3 amino acids: CASSVRGNTGELFS. CDR3 nucleotides: TGTGCCAGCAGTGTACGTGGGAACACCGGGGAGCTGTTTTCT.

This clonotype was recorded many times. This chain joins TRBV13 and TRBJ1-2; D possibly corresponds to TRBD1 (6 bases). Germline CDR1 reads PRHDT; CDR2 reads FYEKMQ (reference sequence). This CDR3 spans 14 amino acids. V shed 4 bases and J shed 4 bases, with 13 bases lying between them. The CDR3 here is CASSYRDTTYGYTF. CDR3 bases: TGTGCCAGCAGCTACCGGGACACCACCTATGGCTACACCTTC.